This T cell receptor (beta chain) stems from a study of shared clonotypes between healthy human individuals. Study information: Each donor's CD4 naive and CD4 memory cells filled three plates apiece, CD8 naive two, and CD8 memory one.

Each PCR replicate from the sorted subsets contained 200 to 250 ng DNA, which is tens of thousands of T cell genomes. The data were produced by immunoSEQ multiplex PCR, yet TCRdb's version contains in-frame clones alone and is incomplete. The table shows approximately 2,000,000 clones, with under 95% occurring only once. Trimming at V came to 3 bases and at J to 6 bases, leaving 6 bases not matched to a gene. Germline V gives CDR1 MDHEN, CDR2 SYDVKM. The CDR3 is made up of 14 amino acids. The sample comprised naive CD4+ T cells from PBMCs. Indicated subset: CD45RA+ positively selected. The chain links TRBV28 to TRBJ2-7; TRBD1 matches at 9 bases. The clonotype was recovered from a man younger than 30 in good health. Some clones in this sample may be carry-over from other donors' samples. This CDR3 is CASSLLGQGFEQYF. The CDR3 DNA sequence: TGTGCCAGCAGTTTGTTGGGACAGGGCTTCGAGCAGTACTTC.